This passage covers 26 T cell receptor beta chains from one sample sequenced in a study of blood T cell repertoires in COVID-19. The table came from immunoSEQ multiplex PCR; TCRdb's copy has only in-frame clones and leaves some out. The table has 350,000 to 450,000 clones, over 85% seen once. Specimen: PBMCs or T cells enriched from blood (not recorded which). These receptors all come from a woman aged 25 to 39 who had recovered from COVID-19.

The V and J genes are TRBV27 and TRBJ2-7, with TRBD1 as a possible D gene (5 bases). Trimming removed 2 bases at V and 6 bases at J, with 8 bases between. CDR3 size: 12 residues. Germline values: CDR1 MNHEY, CDR2 SMNVEV (reference sequence). CDR3 DNA: TGTGCCAGCAGTTTACTAGGGGCCGAGCAGTACTTC. Translating it yields CASSLLGAEQYF.

The gene calls are TRBV30 and TRBJ2-1, with unresolved D. CDR3 length equals 13 residues. Germline-derived CDR1 and CDR2 are GTSNPN and SVGIG (reference sequence). V was pared by 4 bases and J by 6 bases, with 13 bases between. CDR3 coding DNA: TGTGCCTGGATATCTAACCGAGGCAATGAGCAGTTCTTC. The encoded protein is CAWISNRGNEQFF.

In DNA form, the CDR3 reads TGTGCCAGCAGCCCAATCGGACAGGGGGACACTGAAGCTTTCTTT. Its translation is CASSPIGQGDTEAFF. J is TRBJ1-1 and V is TRBV11-2, with 10 bases that match TRBD1. Germline loops: CDR1 SGHAT, CDR2 FQNNGV. The CDR3 spans 15 residues. V was pared by 5 bases and J by 3 bases, with 6 bases of the junction left unmatched.

The V and J genes are TRBV18 and TRBJ2-5; the D is unclear. The germline V and J ends were trimmed by 6 bases and 1 base, with 3 bases remaining between them. CDR1 and CDR2 from the germline V gene are KGHSH and LQKENI. This CDR3 has 11 residues. The CDR3 sequence: CASSRQETQYF. CDR3 in DNA: TGTGCCAGCTCTCGCCAAGAGACCCAGTACTTC.

V usage is TRBV18 and J usage is TRBJ2-5; a weak D match, TRBD2 (6 bases). Germline V gene lookup returns CDR1 KGHSH and CDR2 LQKENI. V lost 4 bases and J lost 4, with 16 bases in between. The CDR3 covers 15 residues. In DNA form, the CDR3 reads TGTGCCAGCTCACAGGGAACCCCGGGACTAGAGACCCAGTACTTC. Its translation is CASSQGTPGLETQYF.

The gene calls are TRBV7-8 and TRBJ1-2; perhaps TRBD1 as D (5 bases). V lost 4 bases, J lost 4 bases, and 13 bases lay in between. The CDR3 consists of 14 residues. Germline loops: CDR1 SGHVS, CDR2 FQNEAQ. The chain's CDR3 is CASSYLGLPYGYTF. CDR3 DNA sequence: TGTGCCAGCAGCTACTTGGGGCTCCCCTATGGCTACACCTTC.

The chain carries TRBV5-6 and TRBJ1-3; TRBD1 matches at 12 bases. V lost 4 bases, J lost 4 bases, and 3 bases stayed unmatched. CDR3 length: 15 residues. Germline V gene lookup returns CDR1 SGHDT and CDR2 YYEEEE. CDR3 DNA: TGTGCCAGCAGCCGAGGGACAGGGGGCGGAAACACCATATATTTT. Translation: CASSRGTGGGNTIYF.

The V gene is TRBV15, the J gene TRBJ2-2; D unclear. Between the trimmed V and J ends, which lost 2 bases and 6 bases, there was a span of 10 bases. This CDR3 is 14 amino acids long. The germline V gene has CDR1 LNHNV and CDR2 YYDKDF (reference sequence). In DNA form, the CDR3 reads TGTGCCACCAGCAGAACCGACGGGTCCGGGGAGCTGTTTTTT. As protein: CATSRTDGSGELFF.

This clone was found once. The CDR3 here is CSVPKSRGAGGNQPQHF. CDR3 DNA: TGCAGCGTCCCGAAAAGTCGGGGGGCTGGTGGCAATCAGCCCCAGCATTTT. The gene calls are TRBV29-1 and TRBJ1-5; D perhaps matches TRBD1 (6 bases). Germline V gene lookup returns CDR1 SQVTM and CDR2 ANQGSEA. CDR3 length: 17 amino acids. V lost 6 bases, J lost 2 bases, and 23 bases lay in between.

The rearrangement uses TRBV7-9 and TRBJ2-7; 9 nucleotides align to TRBD1. The germline V gene has CDR1 SEHNR and CDR2 FQNEAQ (reference sequence). V trimming: 3 bases; J trimming: 7 bases; junction bases outside the gene matches: 10. The CDR3 totals 15 residues. CDR3 sequence: CASSFPGQGVFEQYF. The CDR3 nucleotides are TGTGCCAGCAGCTTTCCGGGACAGGGAGTTTTTGAGCAGTACTTC.

This rearrangement joins TRBV7-3 to TRBJ2-6; D is possibly TRBD2 (5 bases). The germline V gene has CDR1 SGHTA and CDR2 FQGTGA. The V gene lost 5 bases and the J gene lost 2 bases, with 13 bases spanning the gap. The CDR3 spans 16 residues. CDR3 in amino acids: CASSGEDLTGANVLTF. CDR3 bases: TGTGCCAGCAGCGGCGAGGACTTGACTGGGGCCAACGTCCTGACTTTC.

This chain links TRBV9 with TRBJ1-2; 10 bases map to TRBD1. The length of the CDR3 is 13 residues. Per the germline V gene, CDR1 is SGDLS and CDR2 is YYNGEE. V shed 3 bases, J shed 6 bases, and the junction held 2 bases outside the gene matches. Written as DNA, the CDR3 is TGTGCCAGCAGCGCGACAGGGGGCGATGGCTACACCTTC. This gives the protein CASSATGGDGYTF.

V and J are TRBV7-2 and TRBJ1-2; D gene ambiguous. CDR3 length: 16 amino acids. CDR1 and CDR2 (germline): SGHTA, FQGNSA. V was shortened by 5 bases and J by 8 bases, with 24 bases between the two germline ends. The CDR3 spells CASSPPLRAASGGYTF. CDR3 coding DNA: TGTGCCAGCAGCCCCCCGCTCCGGGCCGCCTCGGGGGGCTACACCTTC.

This sequence joins TRBV11-2 and TRBJ1-5, with D maybe TRBD1 (5 bases). The CDR3 is 15 amino acids. V was pared by 0 bases and J by 2 bases, with 8 bases between. Germline assignment: CDR1 SGHAT and CDR2 FQNNGV. CDR3 DNA sequence: TGTGCCAGCAGCTTAGAGGCACAGGGCAATCAGCCCCAGCATTTT. Protein sequence: CASSLEAQGNQPQHF.

This chain uses TRBV19 with TRBJ2-2, with D maybe TRBD2 (6 bases). The CDR3 runs 15 residues. Germline CDR1 reads LNHDA; CDR2 reads SQIVND (reference sequence). Trimming took 7 bases from V and 1 from J, leaving 13 bases between them. CDR3 DNA: TGTGCCAGTACTCCCGGGACTCGGAACACCGGGGAGCTGTTTTTT. It codes for CASTPGTRNTGELFF.

V and J are TRBV19 and TRBJ2-7; D gene unclear. Germline-derived CDR1 and CDR2 are LNHDA and SQIVND (reference sequence). CDR3 length: 15 residues. Trimming stripped 0 bases from V and 0 bases from J, with 9 bases between. CDR3 DNA sequence: TGTGCCAGTAGTATAGAGGCTTCTCCCTCCTACGAGCAGTACTTC. Translation gives CASSIEASPSYEQYF.

This chain links TRBV7-9 with TRBJ1-1; a possible D gene is TRBD1 (6 bases). V lost 5 bases and J 1 base, leaving 14 bases between the germline ends. CDR1 and CDR2 (germline): SEHNR, FQNEAQ (reference sequence). This CDR3 is 15 amino acids long. The CDR3 coding sequence is TGTGCCAGCAGCGAAACGGGGGGGCCGAACACTGAAGCTTTCTTT. It yields the protein CASSETGGPNTEAFF.

This chain links TRBV15 with TRBJ1-4, with D perhaps matching TRBD1 (5 bases). CDR1 is LNHNV, CDR2 YYDKDF, per germline (reference sequence). The length of the CDR3 is 16 residues. V was trimmed by 0 bases and J by 0 bases, leaving 8 bases between them. The CDR3, as DNA: TGTGCCACCAGCAGAGAAGGGGCAGCAACTAATGAAAAACTGTTTTTT. Translated: CATSREGAATNEKLFF.

Here the CDR3 reads CASSLWDRSDSGNTIYF. The CDR3 region has the DNA TGTGCCAGCAGCTTATGGGACAGATCGGACTCTGGAAACACCATATATTTT. This rearrangement joins TRBV13 to TRBJ1-3; 7 bases line up with TRBD1. CDR1 PRHDT and CDR2 FYEKMQ come from the germline V gene (reference sequence). The ends lost 2 bases at V and 0 bases at J; junction bases unmatched: 7. The CDR3 sequence is 17 residues long.

The V and J genes are TRBV5-6 and TRBJ1-2; D remains unclear. The ends were cut back, 4 bases at V and 1 base at J, with 17 bases in the middle. The CDR3 has 16 amino acids. CDR1 and CDR2 (germline): SGHDT, YYEEEE. As DNA, the CDR3 is TGTGCCAGCAGCCTAGCTAGGACCACCCTTAACTATGGCTACACCTTC. It translates to CASSLARTTLNYGYTF.

V and J are TRBV4-1 and TRBJ2-1, with a possible D match to TRBD2 (6 bases). This CDR3 spans 14 amino acids. Trimming cost V 4 bases and J 8 bases, with 15 bases left between them. Germline lookup yields CDR1 MGHRA and CDR2 YSYEKL. Here the CDR3 DNA reads TGCGCCAGCAGCCTAGGAGGGCCGGACGATGAGCAGTTCTTC. This gives the protein CASSLGGPDDEQFF.

The CDR3 DNA reads TGTGCCAGCAGTGAAGGCATAGCGGGAGGGCCCAACGAGCAGTACTTC. This gives the protein CASSEGIAGGPNEQYF. J is TRBJ2-7 and V is TRBV2; 11 bases agree with TRBD2. From germline, CDR1 is SNHLY and CDR2 FYNNEI. The length of the CDR3 is 16 residues. V shed 1 base and J 5 bases; nucleotides not matched to a gene: 7.

This chain links TRBV5-1 with TRBJ2-2; 13 bases are a match to TRBD2. Germline CDR1 reads SGHRS; CDR2 reads YFSETQ. The length of the CDR3 is 17 residues. J lost 4 bases, V lost 2 bases, and 5 bases had no gene match. For the CDR3, the DNA is TGCGCCAGCAGCTTACTAGCGGGAGGGCCTGGCACCGGGGAGCTGTTTTTT. It codes for CASSLLAGGPGTGELFF.

The rearrangement uses TRBV29-1 and TRBJ2-3; 8 bases line up with TRBD1. Per germline, CDR1 SQVTM and CDR2 ANQGSEA. Trimming at V came to 4 bases and at J to 1 base, leaving 1 base not matched to a gene. CDR3 size: 13 residues. The CDR3 nucleotides are TGCAGCGTTGTGGGACAGGGCACAGATACGCAGTATTTT. Amino acid sequence: CSVVGQGTDTQYF.

The chain recombines TRBV4-3 with TRBJ1-1; tentative D call: TRBD1 (5 bases). The CDR3 sequence is 15 residues long. Germline V gives CDR1 LGHNA, CDR2 YSLEER. Trimming cost V 1 base and J 1 base, with 10 bases left between them. The CDR3 bases are TGCGCCAGCAGCCAAGGAGCCCAGGGGAACACTGAAGCTTTCTTT. Translated: CASSQGAQGNTEAFF.

The genes are TRBV28 and TRBJ2-7, with D perhaps TRBD1 (6 bases). The CDR3 is 12 amino acids. Trimming took off 3 bases at V and 7 bases at J, with 10 bases between the two ends. Looked up from germline, CDR1 is MDHEN and CDR2 is SYDVKM. The CDR3 DNA reads as TGTGCCAGCAGTTTCAGGGGCTGGGAGCAGTACTTC. As protein: CASSFRGWEQYF.